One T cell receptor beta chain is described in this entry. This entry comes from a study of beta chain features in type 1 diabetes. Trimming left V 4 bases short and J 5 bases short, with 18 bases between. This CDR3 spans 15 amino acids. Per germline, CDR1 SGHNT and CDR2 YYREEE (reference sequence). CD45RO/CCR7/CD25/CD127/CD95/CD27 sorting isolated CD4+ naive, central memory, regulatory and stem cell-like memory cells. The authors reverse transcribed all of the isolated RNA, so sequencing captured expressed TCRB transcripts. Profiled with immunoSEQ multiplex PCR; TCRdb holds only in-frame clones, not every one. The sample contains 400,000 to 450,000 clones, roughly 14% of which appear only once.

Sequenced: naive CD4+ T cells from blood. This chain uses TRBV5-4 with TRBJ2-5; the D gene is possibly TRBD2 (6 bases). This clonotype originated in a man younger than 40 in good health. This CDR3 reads CASSGPLGLAETQYF. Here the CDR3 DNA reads TGTGCCAGCAGCGGGCCGTTGGGACTTGCGGAGACCCAGTACTTC. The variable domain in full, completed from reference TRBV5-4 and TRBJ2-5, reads ETGVTQSPTHLIKTRGQQVTLRCSSQSGHNTVSWYQQALGQGPQFIFQYYREEENGRGNFPPRFSGLQFPNYSSELNVNALELDDSALYLCASSGPLGLAETQYFGPGTRLLVL.